This T cell receptor (beta chain) was captured in a study of blood T cell repertoires in COVID-19. This clone was detected only a few times. The ends lost 1 base at V and 1 base at J; junction bases unmatched: 11. There are 18 residues in the CDR3. The germline gives CDR1 LGHNA, CDR2 YNFKEQ. Sequencing was performed with immunoSEQ multiplex PCR; in TCRdb, only in-frame clones are kept and a portion is missing. The table shows 88,000 or so clones, with 85% occurring only once. The sequenced sample was peripheral blood. This TCR was recovered from a man between 60 and 75 years old with acute or convalescent COVID-19. This chain joins TRBV4-2 and TRBJ1-1, with 8 positions matching TRBD1. The DNA of the CDR3 is TGTGCCAGCAGCCAAGGGATCGGCAGGGGGCAAGGGAACACTGAAGCTTTCTTT. Residues: CASSQGIGRGQGNTEAFF.